The 21 T cell receptor beta chains below were found in one sample sequenced in a study of T cells after yellow fever vaccination. TCRdb passed the 5' RACE reads through MiXCR, listing each CDR3 protein once. This sample has about 400,000 distinct CDR3 sequences, with approximately 6% found just once. The sample in question was PBMCs, obtained 5 days after the yellow fever booster vaccination. All receptors come from a man aged 25-45 years who received the YFV17D yellow fever vaccine.

In this sample, this clonotype turned up a few times. The chain combines TRBV7-9 with TRBJ2-1; D may be TRBD2 (7 bases). The ends were cut back, 5 bases at V and 6 bases at J, with 17 bases in the middle. CDR3 size: 15 residues. Germline assignment: CDR1 SEHNR and CDR2 FQNEAQ (reference sequence). As DNA, the CDR3 is TGTGCCAGCAGCCACTCGCGTGCGGGGGCCAATGAGCAGTTCTTC. Residues: CASSHSRAGANEQFF. The variable domain in full, with the rest retrieved from reference TRBV7-9 and TRBJ2-1, is DTGVSQNPRHKITKRGQNVTFRCDPISEHNRLYWYRQTLGQGPEFLTYFQNEAQLEKSRLLSDRFSAERPKGSFSTLEIQRTEQGDSAMYLCASSHSRAGANEQFFGPGTRLTVL.

The chain has TRBV4-3 and TRBJ1-3; no clear D. The V end lost 0 bases, the J end lost 0 bases, and 9 bases lay between the germline ends. This CDR3 is built from 16 residues. The V gene's germline CDR1 is LGHNA and CDR2 YSLEER. The CDR3 nucleotides are TGCGCCAGCAGCCAAGATAGGGCGAACTCTGGAAACACCATATATTTT. Encoded protein: CASSQDRANSGNTIYF.

The chain is built from TRBV6-5 and TRBJ2-3; D gene unclear. Per germline, CDR1 MNHEY and CDR2 SVGAGI. The CDR3 is 13 amino acids. V was pared by 0 bases and J by 5 bases, with 6 bases between. The CDR3 sequence: CASSYSIRDTQYF. Here the CDR3 DNA reads TGTGCCAGCAGTTACTCGATCCGAGATACGCAGTATTTT.

This clonotype occurred a few times. The chain employs TRBV6-2 or TRBV6-3 and TRBJ2-2; 13 bases are a match to TRBD2. The germline V gene encodes CDR1 MNHEY and CDR2 SVGEGT. The CDR3 runs to 20 residues. The junction had 14 bases not matched to a gene; V was cut back by 6 bases and J by 1 base. CDR3 loop: CASRPGLAGVGIMNTGELFF. CDR3 bases: TGTGCCAGCAGACCCGGACTAGCGGGGGTGGGGATAATGAACACCGGGGAGCTGTTTTTT.

The chain carries TRBV5-5 and TRBJ2-1, with TRBD2 matching over 11 bases. This CDR3 region has 16 residues. The trim removed 0 bases at V and 3 bases at J, leaving 2 bases unmatched. Germline V lookup: CDR1 SGHKS, CDR2 YYEKEE (reference sequence). CDR3: CASSLVAGGLYNEQFF. CDR3 sequence (DNA): TGTGCCAGCAGCTTGGTAGCGGGAGGGCTCTACAATGAGCAGTTCTTC.

In this sample, this clonotype turned up a few times. V usage is TRBV11-2 and J usage is TRBJ1-1, with D perhaps matching TRBD1 (5 bases). Trimming removed 2 bases at V and 6 bases at J, with 13 bases between. The CDR3 is 14 amino acids. CDR1 is SGHAT and CDR2 is FQNNGV in the germline V gene. The DNA of the CDR3 is TGTGCCAGCAGCTTAACGAGGGGCGGGTCTGAAGCTTTCTTT. Translated: CASSLTRGGSEAFF.

This clonotype was counted at least ten times. The chain employs TRBV24-1 and TRBJ2-5; no reliable D call. V lost 0 bases and J 5 bases, leaving 12 bases between the germline ends. Germline CDR1 reads KGHDR; CDR2 reads SFDVKD. This CDR3 contains 15 residues. CDR3 nucleotides: TGTGCCACCAGTGATTTGGACTCATTGGGGGAGACCCAGTACTTC. Its protein product is CATSDLDSLGETQYF.

This clonotype was found a few times. This chain connects TRBV7-9 to TRBJ2-7; D is possibly TRBD1 or TRBD2 (5 bases each). Trimming took off 2 bases at V and 0 bases at J, with 11 bases between the two ends. This CDR3 is 15 amino acids long. Germline-derived CDR1 and CDR2 are SEHNR and FQNEAQ (reference sequence). The CDR3 protein is CASSLRDRSSYEQYF. The CDR3 DNA follows: TGTGCCAGCAGCTTAAGGGACCGAAGCTCCTACGAGCAGTACTTC. The full variable domain, rest sourced from reference TRBV7-9 and TRBJ2-7, is DTGVSQNPRHKITKRGQNVTFRCDPISEHNRLYWYRQTLGQGPEFLTYFQNEAQLEKSRLLSDRFSAERPKGSFSTLEIQRTEQGDSAMYLCASSLRDRSSYEQYFGPGTRLTVT.

The gene calls are TRBV29-1 and TRBJ2-3, with a weak D call TRBD1 (5 bases). Per germline, CDR1 SQVTM and CDR2 ANQGSEA. Trimming took 0 bases from V and 6 from J, leaving 19 bases between them. The CDR3 has 16 residues. The CDR3 bases are TGCAGCGTTGAAGATCCCAGGGTGGGCCAGCCCGATACGCAGTATTTT. This gives the protein CSVEDPRVGQPDTQYF.

CDR3: CATSRAGLANTGELFF. CDR3 DNA: TGTGCCACCAGCAGAGCCGGACTAGCGAACACCGGGGAGCTGTTTTTT. The rearrangement uses TRBV15 and TRBJ2-2, with 7 bases that match TRBD2. This CDR3 has 16 amino acids. CDR1 LNHNV and CDR2 YYDKDF come from the germline V gene (reference sequence). V lost 1 base and J lost 0; bases outside the gene matches: 2. Combining the CDR3 with reference TRBV15 and TRBJ2-2 gives the whole variable domain DAMVIQNPRYQVTQFGKPVTLSCSQTLNHNVMYWYQQKSSQAPKLLFHYYDKDFNNEADTPDNFQSRRPNTSFCFLDIRSPGLGDTAMYLCATSRAGLANTGELFFGEGSRLTVL.

The chain carries TRBV3-1 and TRBJ2-3, with D possibly matching TRBD2 (5 bases). Germline-derived CDR1 and CDR2 are LGHDT and YNNKEL (reference sequence). The CDR3 runs to 14 residues. V was pared by 1 base and J by 5 bases, with 10 bases between. This CDR3 reads CASSQGPRGDTQYF. CDR3 DNA sequence: TGTGCCAGCAGCCAAGGGCCACGGGGAGATACGCAGTATTTT.

This clonotype came up many times. As DNA, the CDR3 is TGTGCCAGCAGAGGGACTAACGATGCCAACCCGGTAGCCAAAAACATTCAGTACTTC. This gives the protein CASRGTNDANPVAKNIQYF. The chain employs TRBV6-1 and TRBJ2-4; 7 nucleotides line up with TRBD2. Germline V gene lookup returns CDR1 MNHNS and CDR2 SASEGT. V trimming: 6 bases; J trimming: 0 bases; junction bases outside the gene matches: 17. This CDR3 is 19 amino acids long.

In its sample, this clonotype was seen many times. The chain employs TRBV12-3 or TRBV12-4 and TRBJ2-7, with 7 bases aligning to TRBD2. The V gene end was trimmed by 0 bases and the J gene end by 3 bases; junction bases not matched to a gene: 8. The CDR3 is 16 residues long. CDR3 sequence: CASSLAGTSDYYEQYF. In nucleotides, the CDR3 is TGTGCCAGCAGTTTAGCGGGTACTAGCGATTACTACGAGCAGTACTTC.

This clonotype was counted a few times. The rearrangement joins TRBV27 to TRBJ2-1, with a possible D match to TRBD2 (5 bases). CDR1 is MNHEY and CDR2 is SMNVEV in the germline V gene (reference sequence). The CDR3 extends over 14 amino acids. Trimming left V 4 bases short and J 4 bases short, with 11 bases between. CDR3 sequence: CASSSGILYNEQFF. The DNA of the CDR3 is TGTGCCAGCAGTTCCGGGATTCTGTACAATGAGCAGTTCTTC.

The V and J genes are TRBV5-1 and TRBJ2-1; 9 bases fit TRBD1. Germline V lookup: CDR1 SGHRS, CDR2 YFSETQ. Germline trimming cut 4 bases from V and 8 bases from J; bases unmatched to any gene: 7. The CDR3 is 14 residues long. The DNA for the CDR3 is TGCGCCAGCAGCGGGGGGACAGGGATCGATGAGCAGTTCTTC. Its protein product is CASSGGTGIDEQFF.

In this sample, this clonotype turned up a few times. The rearrangement joins TRBV15 to TRBJ2-2; the D call may be TRBD1 or TRBD2 (5 bases each). Trimming removed 3 bases at V and 4 bases at J, with 15 bases between. The length of the CDR3 is 16 residues. Germline V gene sequence: CDR1 LNHNV, CDR2 YYDKDF (reference sequence). The CDR3 region is CATSSGDRGRTGELFF. The CDR3 bases are TGTGCCACCAGCAGTGGCGACCGGGGCCGCACCGGGGAGCTGTTTTTT.

This clonotype was picked up many times. The chain links TRBV7-2 to TRBJ2-1, with 8 nucleotides matching TRBD2. V was pared by 5 bases and J by 10 bases, with 4 bases of the junction left unmatched. CDR3 length equals 12 residues. Germline V gene data show CDR1 as SGHTA and CDR2 as FQGNSA. The CDR3 DNA follows: TGTGCCAGCAGCGTATCTAGCGGGGAGCAGTTCTTC. Amino acids: CASSVSSGEQFF. Based on the CDR3 plus reference TRBV7-2 and TRBJ2-1, the full variable domain is GAGVSQSPSNKVTEKGKDVELRCDPISGHTALYWYRQSLGQGLEFLIYFQGNSAPDKSGLPSDRFSAERTGGSVSTLTIQRTQQEDSAVYLCASSVSSGEQFFGPGTRLTVL.

This clonotype was counted between two and nine times. This sequence joins TRBV19 and TRBJ2-5; perhaps TRBD2 as D (6 bases). V lost 9 bases to trimming and J lost 0 bases, with 11 bases between them. The germline CDR1 and CDR2 sequences are LNHDA and SQIVND (reference sequence). This CDR3 spans 13 amino acids. DNA for the CDR3: TGTGCCAGCTCTATAGCGGACCAAGAGACCCAGTACTTC. Its translation is CASSIADQETQYF.

V usage is TRBV23-1 and J usage is TRBJ2-2; 8 nucleotides align to TRBD1. TRBV23-1 is identified as an open reading frame with a role that is uncertain. Unmatched junction bases numbered 12, after V lost 3 bases and J lost 0 bases. The CDR3 extends over 19 amino acids. The chain's CDR3 is CASSQTPGGALTNTGELFF. CDR3 nucleotides: TGCGCCAGCAGTCAGACACCAGGGGGCGCTTTGACGAACACCGGGGAGCTGTTTTTT.

This clonotype was seen a handful of times. The chain links TRBV19 to TRBJ2-3; possibly TRBD1 for D (6 bases). Germline-derived CDR1 and CDR2 are LNHDA and SQIVND (reference sequence). This CDR3 is built from 15 residues. Trimming pared 7 bases from V and 0 bases from J, leaving 14 bases between. CDR3 amino acids: CASTNEDRSTDTQYF. CDR3 bases: TGTGCCAGTACCAATGAGGACAGAAGCACAGATACGCAGTATTTT.

The CDR3 DNA follows: TGTGCCAGCAGATATAGCGGGAGTACAGATACGCAGTATTTT. Its translation is CASRYSGSTDTQYF. The chain joins TRBV2 to TRBJ2-3, with 9 bases lining up with TRBD2. Germline CDR1 reads SNHLY; CDR2 reads FYNNEI. Trimming removed 6 bases from V and 3 bases from J; junction bases left unmatched: 4. The CDR3 covers 14 residues.